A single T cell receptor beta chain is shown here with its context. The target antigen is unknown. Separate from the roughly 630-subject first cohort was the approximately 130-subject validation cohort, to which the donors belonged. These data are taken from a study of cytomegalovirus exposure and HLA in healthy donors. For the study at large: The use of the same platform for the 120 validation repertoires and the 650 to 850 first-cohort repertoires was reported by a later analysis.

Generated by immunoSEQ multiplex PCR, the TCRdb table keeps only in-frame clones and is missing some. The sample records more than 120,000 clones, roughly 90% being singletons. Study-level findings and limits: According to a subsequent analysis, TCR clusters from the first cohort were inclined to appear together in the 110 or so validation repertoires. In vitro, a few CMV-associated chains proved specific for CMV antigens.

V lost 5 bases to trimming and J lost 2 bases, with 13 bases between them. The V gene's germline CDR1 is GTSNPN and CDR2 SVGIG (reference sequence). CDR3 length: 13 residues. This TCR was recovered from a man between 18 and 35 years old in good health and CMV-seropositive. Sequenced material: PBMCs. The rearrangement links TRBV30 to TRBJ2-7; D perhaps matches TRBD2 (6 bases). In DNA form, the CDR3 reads TGTGCCTGGTCCGGGACTCACACCTACGAGCAGTACTTC. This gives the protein CAWSGTHTYEQYF.